The sequence of this T cell receptor beta chain was determined in a study of neurological immune-mediated disorders. CDR1 and CDR2 (germline): SGHRS, YFSETQ. Trimming cost V 3 bases and J 1 base, with 11 bases left between them. This CDR3 has 15 amino acids. This clonotype has ten or more counts. MiXCR, run by TCRdb on the 5' RACE reads, gives a single entry per CDR3 protein. The sample contains around 50,000 distinct CDR3 sequences, less than 15% of which appear only once. Time point described: longitudinal time-point 2. Sequenced: PBMCs. V and J are TRBV5-1 and TRBJ2-1, with D uncertain. The TCR was taken from a male donor with HTLV-1-associated myelopathy (HAM/TSP). The CDR3 here is CASSSTVVSYNEQFF. The CDR3 DNA reads as TGCGCCAGCAGCTCAACAGTAGTATCCTACAATGAGCAGTTCTTC. Full variable domain (missing parts from reference TRBV5-1 and TRBJ2-1): KAGVTQTPRYLIKTRGQQVTLSCSPISGHRSVSWYQQTPGQGLQFLFEYFSETQRNKGNFPGRFSGRQFSNSRSEMNVSTLELGDSALYLCASSSTVVSYNEQFFGPGTRLTVL.